This record covers a single T cell receptor (beta chain). Its specificity is not known. TCRdb called the 5' RACE reads again in MiXCR, with one record for every CDR3 protein. The table has around 690,000 distinct CDR3 sequences, 21% seen once; the top ten hold more than 4%. J was trimmed by 2 bases and V by 4 bases; bases with no gene match: 9. Germline CDR1 reads SGHKS; CDR2 reads YYEKEE (reference sequence). This CDR3 contains 16 residues. The data are from a study of identical twins. Study results and caveats: Model-predicted out-of-frame TCR alpha sharing fell below observed values in monozygotic twins.

These data were likewise used in another study, on T cells expressing NK-cell markers. As that study records: It was sorted CD3+CD56+NKG2C+, CD3+CD56+NKG2C- and CD3+CD56-NKG2C+ T cells that supplied the TCR beta repertoires. Seven of the eight sequenced donors were classified as HCMV-seropositive, and one was classified as seronegative.

This TCR was sampled from a woman younger than 30 in good health. Sequenced material: PBMCs. The chain has TRBV5-5 and TRBJ2-1; 7 bases match TRBD1. In DNA, the CDR3 is TGTGCCAGCAGCGAATGGGACAGAGGGGCCTACAATGAGCAGTTCTTC. Its translation is CASSEWDRGAYNEQFF.